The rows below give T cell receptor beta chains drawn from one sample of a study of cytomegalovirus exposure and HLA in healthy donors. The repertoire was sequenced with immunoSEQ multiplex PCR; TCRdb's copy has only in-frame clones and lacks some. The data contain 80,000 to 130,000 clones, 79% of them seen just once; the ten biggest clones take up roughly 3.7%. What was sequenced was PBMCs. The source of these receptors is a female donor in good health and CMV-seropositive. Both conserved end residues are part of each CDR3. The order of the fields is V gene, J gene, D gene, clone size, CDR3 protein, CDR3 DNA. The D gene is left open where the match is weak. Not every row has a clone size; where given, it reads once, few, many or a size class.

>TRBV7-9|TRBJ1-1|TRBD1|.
CASSLPDRGAEAFF
TGTGCCAGCAGCTTACCCGACAGGGGGGCTGAAGCTTTCTTT
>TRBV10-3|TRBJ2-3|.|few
CAISKSRGIATDTQYF
TGTGCCATCAGCAAATCCAGGGGAATAGCTACAGATACGCAGTATTTT
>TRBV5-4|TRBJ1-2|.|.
CASSRTAATNYGYTF
TGTGCCAGCAGTCGGACAGCAGCCACTAACTATGGCTACACCTTC
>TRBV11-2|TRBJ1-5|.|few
CASSLGQGSHQPQHF
TGTGCCAGCAGCCTGGGTCAGGGCTCCCATCAGCCCCAGCATTTT
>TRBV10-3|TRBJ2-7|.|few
CAISESLTGYEQYF
TGTGCCATCAGTGAGTCTCTCACAGGCTACGAGCAGTACTTC
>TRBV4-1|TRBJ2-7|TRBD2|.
CASSQGLAGDEQYF
TGCGCCAGCAGCCAGGGACTAGCGGGAGACGAGCAGTACTTC
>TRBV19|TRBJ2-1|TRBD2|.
CASSIVAGAGNEQFF
TGTGCCAGTAGTATTGTAGCGGGAGCGGGCAATGAGCAGTTCTTC
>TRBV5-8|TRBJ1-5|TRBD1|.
CASSPGTGGQGQPQHF
TGTGCCAGCAGCCCAGGGACAGGGGGACAGGGGCAGCCCCAGCATTTT
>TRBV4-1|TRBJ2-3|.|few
CASSQEVTEPCPYF
TGCGCCAGCAGCCAAGAAGTCACAGAACCCTGTCCGTATTTT
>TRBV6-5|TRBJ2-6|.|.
CASTGPGANGLTF
TGTGCCAGCACCGGACCTGGGGCCAACGGCCTGACTTTC
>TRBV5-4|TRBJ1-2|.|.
CASLATQGHGYTF
TGTGCCTCCCTCGCTACGCAGGGCCATGGCTACACCTTC
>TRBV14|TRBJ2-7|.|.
CASRQGREQYF
TGTGCCAGCAGACAGGGACGCGAGCAGTACTTC
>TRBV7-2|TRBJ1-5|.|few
CASSTTGSNQPQHF
TGTGCCAGCAGTACGACAGGCTCCAATCAGCCCCAGCATTTT